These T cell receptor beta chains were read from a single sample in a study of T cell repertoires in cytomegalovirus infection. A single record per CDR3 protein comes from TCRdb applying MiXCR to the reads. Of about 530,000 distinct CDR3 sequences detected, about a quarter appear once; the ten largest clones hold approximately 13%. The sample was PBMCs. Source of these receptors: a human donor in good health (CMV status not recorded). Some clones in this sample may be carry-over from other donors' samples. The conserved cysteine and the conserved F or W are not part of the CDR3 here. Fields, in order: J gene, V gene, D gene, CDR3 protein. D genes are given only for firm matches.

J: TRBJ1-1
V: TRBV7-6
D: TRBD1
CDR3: ASSSRTGAMNTEAF

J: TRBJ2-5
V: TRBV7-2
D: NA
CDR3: ASSIYRDGFQETQY

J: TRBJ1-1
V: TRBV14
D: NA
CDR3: ASSLRGAGVRNTEAF

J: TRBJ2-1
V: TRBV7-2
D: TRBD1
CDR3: ASSRQGAIPQNEQF

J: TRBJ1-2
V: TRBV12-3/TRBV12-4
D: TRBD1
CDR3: ASSIRQGGGYT

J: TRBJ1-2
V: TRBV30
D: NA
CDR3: AWSVPTAGYGYT

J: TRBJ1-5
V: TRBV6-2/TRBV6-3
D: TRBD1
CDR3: ASTKGQGGVQPQH

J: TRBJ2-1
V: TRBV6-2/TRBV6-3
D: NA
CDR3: ASSYGGSHNEQF

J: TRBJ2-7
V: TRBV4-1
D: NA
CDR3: ASSPPGRAEGEQY

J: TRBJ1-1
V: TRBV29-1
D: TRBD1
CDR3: SVGQGKTEAF

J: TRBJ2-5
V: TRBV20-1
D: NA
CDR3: SAREALGRAETQY

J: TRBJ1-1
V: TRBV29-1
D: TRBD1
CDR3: SVGGQGMRDTEAF

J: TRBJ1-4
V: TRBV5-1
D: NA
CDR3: ASSLTARGEKLF

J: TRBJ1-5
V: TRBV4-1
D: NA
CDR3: ASSQADLYSNQPQH